These 22 T cell receptor beta chains were all obtained from the same sample, sequenced in a study of long-term antiretroviral therapy in people with HIV. The assay, immunoSEQ v3.0, was run at survey level. Libraries were prepared by immunoSEQ multiplex PCR; TCRdb keeps only in-frame clonotypes and omits some of them. The table records under 30,000 clones, about 94% of them present only once. Specimen: unsorted PBMCs, collected more than 7.3 years after starting antiretroviral therapy. The receptors stem from a man in his fifties or sixties with HIV.

The chain employs TRBV6-1 and TRBJ1-1; D remains unclear. The V gene lost 4 bases and the J gene lost 0 bases, with 9 bases spanning the gap. In germline, CDR1 is MNHNS, CDR2 SASEGT. CDR3 length: 14 residues. CDR3 sequence reads: CASSVIELNTEAFF. The CDR3 DNA follows: TGTGCCAGCAGTGTTATAGAGCTGAACACTGAAGCTTTCTTT.

The V gene is TRBV10-3, the J gene TRBJ1-4, with 9 bases matching TRBD1. Germline trimming cut 9 bases from V and 8 bases from J; bases unmatched to any gene: 13. CDR3 size: 15 residues. Germline values: CDR1 ENHRY, CDR2 SYGVKD. The CDR3 DNA follows: TGTGCCATTTCGGGCACACAGGGGGCACAAGAAAAACTGTTTTTT. Amino acid sequence: CAISGTQGAQEKLFF.

The V call is TRBV30, the J call TRBJ1-2, with 9 nucleotides matching TRBD1. Germline V CDR1 and CDR2: GTSNPN, SVGIG (reference sequence). Germline trimming cut 4 bases from V and 4 bases from J; bases unmatched to any gene: 16. The CDR3 covers 17 residues. The CDR3 region has the DNA TGTGCCTGGACCCGGGACAGGGCCCCAATTTTTAGCTATGGCTACACCTTC. Translation: CAWTRDRAPIFSYGYTF.

The chain carries TRBV5-4 and TRBJ2-1; D tentatively reads TRBD1 or TRBD2 (6 bases each). V lost 0 bases and J lost 0, with 10 bases in between. The CDR3 runs to 16 residues. Germline V gene lookup returns CDR1 SGHNT and CDR2 YYREEE (reference sequence). The CDR3 DNA is TGTGCCAGCAGCTTGGCCTCGGGGGCCTCCTACAATGAGCAGTTCTTC. Amino acid sequence: CASSLASGASYNEQFF.

This sequence joins TRBV7-8 and TRBJ1-3; unclear D gene. V was clipped by 5 bases and J by 2 bases, with 7 bases between them. CDR3 length equals 13 residues. CDR1 and CDR2 from the germline V gene are SGHVS and FQNEAQ. The CDR3: CASSLVTGNTIYF. The CDR3 DNA follows: TGTGCCAGCAGCCTCGTTACTGGAAACACCATATATTTT.

This rearrangement joins TRBV5-5 to TRBJ1-6; no reliable D call. V was shortened by 0 bases and J by 7 bases, with 11 bases between the two germline ends. This CDR3 comprises 15 residues. Germline values: CDR1 SGHKS, CDR2 YYEKEE (reference sequence). The DNA for the CDR3 is TGTGCCAGCAGCTTGGCTAGAGACACCAATTCACCCCTCCACTTT. Translation: CASSLARDTNSPLHF.

The gene calls are TRBV6-5 and TRBJ1-1, with a weak D call TRBD1 (6 bases). CDR1 is MNHEY and CDR2 is SVGAGI in the germline V gene. V lost 8 bases, J lost 9 bases, and 13 bases lay in between. The CDR3 length is 11 residues. CDR3 sequence: CASGATGQAFF. The DNA for the CDR3 is TGTGCCAGCGGGGCGACAGGCCAAGCTTTCTTT.

This clone appeared a single time. The chain couples TRBV7-8 to TRBJ2-7; D unclear. Germline V CDR1 and CDR2: SGHVS, FQNEAQ. Deletions cut 6 bases from V and 5 bases from J, with 17 bases between. The CDR3 is made up of 14 amino acids. CDR3 protein: CASSPRRGANEQYF. CDR3 in DNA: TGTGCCAGCAGTCCTCGTCGAGGAGCCAACGAGCAGTACTTC.

A single count supports this clone. The chain links TRBV5-1 to TRBJ1-4; D may be TRBD1 (5 bases). The V gene lost 4 bases and the J gene lost 0 bases, with 10 bases spanning the gap. The CDR3 has 15 residues. CDR1 is SGHRS, CDR2 YFSETQ, per germline. In DNA, the CDR3 is TGCGCCAGCAGCCTGGAGGGGTCAACTAATGAAAAACTGTTTTTT. Translating it yields CASSLEGSTNEKLFF.

The chain employs TRBV19 and TRBJ1-3; TRBD1 is a possible D gene (6 bases). V was trimmed by 5 bases and J by 4 bases, leaving 12 bases between them. This CDR3 has 14 residues. From germline, CDR1 is LNHDA and CDR2 SQIVND (reference sequence). The chain's CDR3 is CASSQGLRGNTIYF. CDR3 coding DNA: TGTGCCAGTAGTCAGGGGCTTCGGGGAAACACCATATATTTT. Full variable domain (rest looked up from reference TRBV19 and TRBJ1-3): DGGITQSPKYLFRKEGQNVTLSCEQNLNHDAMYWYRQDPGQGLRLIYYSQIVNDFQKGDIAEGYSVSREKKESFPLTVTSAQKNPTAFYLCASSQGLRGNTIYFGEGSWLTVV.

The CDR3, as DNA: TGCAGCGTGACCCTGACAGGGGTCACTGAAGCTTTCTTT. This gives the protein CSVTLTGVTEAFF. The J gene is TRBJ1-1, the V gene TRBV29-1; 8 nucleotides align to TRBD1. Germline V gene lookup returns CDR1 SQVTM and CDR2 ANQGSEA. Losses at the gene ends were 6 bases for V and 4 bases for J; bases not matched to a gene: 7. The CDR3 totals 13 residues.

The chain links TRBV2 to TRBJ2-7; the D gene is possibly TRBD2 (5 bases). Germline CDR1 is SNHLY and CDR2 is FYNNEI. This CDR3 region has 12 residues. The germline V and J ends were trimmed by 4 bases and 2 bases, with 6 bases remaining between them. The CDR3 sequence: CASSAGTYEQYF. CDR3 nucleotide sequence: TGTGCCAGCAGTGCGGGGACCTACGAGCAGTACTTC.

The rearrangement uses TRBV6-1 and TRBJ1-2, with 7 nucleotides matching TRBD1. With 7 bases clipped from V and 4 bases from J, the junction kept 9 bases outside the gene matches. Germline V gene sequence: CDR1 MNHNS, CDR2 SASEGT. The length of the CDR3 is 14 residues. The CDR3 bases are TGTGCCAGCATTGGACAGGAAAGACGCTATGGCTACACCTTC. Protein product: CASIGQERRYGYTF.

The V and J genes are TRBV5-1 and TRBJ2-7, with 11 bases lining up with TRBD1. Looked up from germline, CDR1 is SGHRS and CDR2 is YFSETQ. The length of the CDR3 is 15 residues. J lost 3 bases, V lost 2 bases, and 4 bases had no gene match. CDR3 nucleotides: TGCGCCAGCAGCTTAGGACAGGGGGCCATCTACGAGCAGTACTTC. Residues: CASSLGQGAIYEQYF. Variable domain in full (rest from reference TRBV5-1 and TRBJ2-7): KAGVTQTPRYLIKTRGQQVTLSCSPISGHRSVSWYQQTPGQGLQFLFEYFSETQRNKGNFPGRFSGRQFSNSRSEMNVSTLELGDSALYLCASSLGQGAIYEQYFGPGTRLTVT.

The chain joins TRBV27 to TRBJ2-3; D is perhaps TRBD2 (6 bases). The CDR3 sequence is 16 residues long. Germline-derived CDR1 and CDR2 are MNHEY and SMNVEV (reference sequence). Between the trimmed V and J ends, which lost 5 bases and 2 bases, there was a span of 17 bases. CDR3 region: CASSGSSAGYTDTQYF. CDR3 bases: TGTGCCAGCAGTGGAAGTTCCGCGGGGTACACAGATACGCAGTATTTT.

This rearrangement joins TRBV6-5 to TRBJ2-7; D unresolved. In germline, CDR1 is MNHEY, CDR2 SVGAGI. The CDR3 extends over 13 amino acids. Trimming pared 2 bases from V and 4 bases from J, leaving 9 bases between. The CDR3 spells CASSYPGVYEQYF. The CDR3 nucleotides read TGTGCCAGCAGTTACCCCGGCGTTTACGAGCAGTACTTC.

The rearrangement joins TRBV6-5 to TRBJ2-7; D may be TRBD1 or TRBD2 (5 bases each). The germline V gene encodes CDR1 MNHEY and CDR2 SVGAGI. The V end lost 4 bases, the J end lost 6 bases, and 16 bases lay between the germline ends. This CDR3 is built from 14 residues. CDR3 nucleotide sequence: TGTGCCAGCAGTTTAACTGAGGGGTCGGGCGAGCAGTACTTC. Protein product: CASSLTEGSGEQYF.

The chain carries TRBV11-2 and TRBJ2-2; 7 bases are shared with TRBD1. With V trimmed by 5 bases and J by 6 bases, 6 bases remained unmatched. Per the germline V gene, CDR1 is SGHAT and CDR2 is FQNNGV. CDR3 length equals 14 residues. In DNA form, the CDR3 reads TGTGCCAGCAGCATCAACAGGGGTTCCGGGGAGCTGTTTTTT. Protein product: CASSINRGSGELFF.

The CDR3, as DNA: TGCGCCAGCAGCTTGGGGGCCCTCTCTGGGGCCAACGTCCTGACTTTC. Amino acid sequence: CASSLGALSGANVLTF. The chain uses TRBV5-1 and TRBJ2-6; no firm D call. V lost 0 bases to trimming and J lost 0 bases, with 7 bases between them. Germline values: CDR1 SGHRS, CDR2 YFSETQ. The CDR3 has 16 amino acids.

V is TRBV2 and J is TRBJ1-1, with D perhaps TRBD1 (5 bases). The CDR3 has 16 amino acids. Germline CDR1 SNHLY, CDR2 FYNNEI. The V end was cut by 1 base, the J end by 2 bases, with 14 bases between. CDR3 coding DNA: TGTGCCAGCAGTGAAGAACGAGTAGGGGACAACACTGAAGCTTTCTTT. Its protein product is CASSEERVGDNTEAFF.

V is TRBV2 and J is TRBJ2-3; 7 nucleotides match TRBD2. Germline-derived CDR1 and CDR2 are SNHLY and FYNNEI. The length of the CDR3 is 17 residues. J was trimmed by 4 bases and V by 6 bases; bases with no gene match: 16. The CDR3 spells CASRALVGGTNSDTQYF. In DNA, the CDR3 is TGTGCCAGCAGGGCACTAGTGGGCGGGACTAACTCAGATACGCAGTATTTT. Combining the CDR3 with reference TRBV2 and TRBJ2-3 gives the whole variable domain EPEVTQTPSHQVTQMGQEVILRCVPISNHLYFYWYRQILGQKVEFLVSFYNNEISEKSEIFDDQFSVERPDGSNFTLKIRSTKLEDSAMYFCASRALVGGTNSDTQYFGPGTRLTVL.

The chain couples TRBV6-6 to TRBJ2-5; D ambiguous. The germline gives CDR1 MNHNY, CDR2 SVGAGI (reference sequence). Trimming took off 2 bases at V and 5 bases at J, with 9 bases between the two ends. CDR3 length: 13 amino acids. CDR3 amino acids: CASSYNGWETQYF. CDR3 coding DNA: TGTGCCAGCAGTTACAACGGGTGGGAGACCCAGTACTTC.